What follows describes a single T cell receptor (beta chain). The target antigen is unknown. It is unclear where the CDR3 begins or ends on the DNA, so no DNA is shown, and the CDR3 is as TCRdb lists it. The sequenced template was RNA, covering the TCR beta CDR3 region. RT-PCR with HTBI primers came first, then second-round multiplex PCR. TCRdb re-analysed the multiplex PCR reads in MiXCR, keeping a single row per CDR3 protein. Of more than 1,000,000 distinct CDR3 sequences listed, approximately 35% were seen once; the top ten hold around 10%. The data were taken from a study of Graves' ophthalmopathy and Graves' hyperthyroidism. Study outcomes and limitations: The model's prediction of ophthalmopathy progression had 70.59% sensitivity and 72% to 85% specificity. A model of 13 signatures distinguished ophthalmopathy from stable hyperthyroidism at around 90% sensitivity and 81.08% specificity.

Germline V gives CDR1 SGHAT, CDR2 FQNNGV. The CDR3 has 21 residues if both end residues are counted. Certain patients, namely those with other autoimmune diseases, uncontrolled infections, pregnancy or lactation, were excluded. Establishment of the diagnosis relied upon clinical symptoms, serum thyroxine, TRAb, thyroid ultrasound and orbital computed tomography. The chain combines TRBV11-2 with TRBJ2-7; TRBD1, as called in the table, went unchecked against the DNA. The specimen sequenced was peripheral blood or thyroid tissue (not recorded which). The sequence derives from an adult man with Graves' hyperthyroidism. This chain's CDR3 is CASSFYICSALGVETGREQYF.